The clone carrying this T cell receptor beta chain was counted a single time. This specimen belongs to a study of T cell changes during pregnancy in multiple sclerosis. This CDR3 comprises 14 residues. V gave up 1 base and J gave up 5 bases, with 9 bases separating them. Germline lookup yields CDR1 SGHTA and CDR2 FQGNSA. Measured with immunoSEQ multiplex PCR; TCRdb has only the in-frame clones, and not every one. Of approximately 85,000 clones listed, 94% are singletons. This chain links TRBV7-2 with TRBJ2-1, with a possible D match to TRBD2 (5 bases). This specimen consisted of peripheral blood, obtained in the third trimester of pregnancy. The TCR was taken from a female donor with multiple sclerosis, enrolled in a pregnancy study. The chain's CDR3 is CASSLVAGNNEQFF. CDR3 in DNA: TGTGCCAGCAGCTTAGTGGCCGGGAACAATGAGCAGTTCTTC.